This record covers a single T cell receptor (beta chain). Its antigen is still unknown. Within one base of it there is no much larger clone, and no base qualities were kept. Library generation was performed with the immunoSEQ multiplex PCR assay. The multiplex PCR relied on a mix of 60 forward primers for TCR Vbeta segments and 13 reverse primers for TCR Jbeta segments. A multiplex PCR assay on genomic DNA amplified the CDR3 region of rearranged TCR beta genes. The amplified TCR beta libraries were sequenced on the Illumina HiSeq System as 87-base-pair reads. In the authors' own workflow: In a later analysis, some 80 million unique TCR beta chains were counted across the approximately 670 repertoires, and about 9.9 million of these chains were shared by at least two donors. Raw reads were error-corrected and collapsed into unique sequences with a nearest-neighbor algorithm that merged closely related sequences to remove PCR and sequencing errors. Alignment of CDR3 sequences to IMGT reference sequences was used to assign V, D and J gene segments. Each retained sequence needed at least a six-nucleotide match to both a V gene segment and a J gene segment. Rearrangements were called productive when the CDR3 lacked stop codons and stayed in frame with V and J; all others were non-productive. CDR3 was defined by IMGT convention, running from the second conserved V-encoded cysteine to the conserved J-encoded phenylalanine. Sequences without an unambiguous match to a single V gene segment were excluded from the earlier analysis of approximately 600 of the donors. An earlier analysis of 550 to 650 of the donors classified V segments as functional when productive rearrangements were above 56.7% and as segregating when the standard deviation between donors was above 5%. A statistical classification framework was built for diagnosing cytomegalovirus status from the catalog of TCR beta chain sequences. In a later analysis, V and J genes were assigned by comparing TCR nucleotide sequences against IMGT/GENE-DB human TR gene sequences. The TCRdist pipeline was used in a later analysis to assign CDR3 sequences and most-parsimonious VDJ recombination scenarios. In a later analysis, each TCR beta chain was defined by its CDR3 amino acid sequence together with its V-gene family, and reads lacking a unique V-gene family were excluded. To address suspected cross-contamination and a sequencing artifact, a later analysis removed a few hundred highly shared, low-generation-probability nucleotide sequences. For each public chain, a later analysis derived a clonal expansion index from normalized ranks of inferred template counts within each repertoire. In a later analysis, generation probabilities were computed using a VDJ recombination model fitted to out-of-frame rearrangements, and the results were checked against IGoR. In a later analysis, hypergeometric tests were used to score TCR-TCR, TCR-HLA and TCR-CMV co-occurrence, with a repertoire-size bias correction applied to TCR pairs. In a later analysis, false discovery rates were estimated by permuting HLA or CMV assignments 20 times. A later analysis grouped co-occurring TCRs with DBSCAN, adding TCRdist sequence similarity when clustering within HLA-allele-positive subsets. For co-occurrence clustering, repertoires with fewer than 30,000 or more than 120,000 public chains were excluded, along with four or five repertoires with anomalous nucleotide sharing. The table was pulled from immuneACCESS by TCRdb, which kept in-frame rearrangements only. Such tables lose some clones; where checked, under half of the loss comes from unresolved V genes, and the rest has no known cause. The V and J calls and clone size were taken over from that table, and D and trimming were inferred from the DNA. The sample records some 150,000 clones, approximately 72% of which are singletons. 2% to 2.5% of the sample is in the top ten clones.

The germline V gene encodes CDR1 SGHTA and CDR2 FQGTGA. Measured from the cysteine to the phenylalanine, the CDR3 is 15 residues long. Of the read, only the CDR3 DNA is kept; its 45 bases are in frame from base 1. These data come from a study of cytomegalovirus exposure and HLA in healthy donors (dated by TCRdb to 2015 to 2018). General notes on the study: According to an earlier analysis of 587 of the donors, about 179 million T cells yielded 117 million unique TCR beta sequences and 250 to 350 Gb of sequence data. An early release that covered about 600 HLA-typed donors contained approximately 300 gigabases of sequencing data and 75 million to 100 million unique TCR sequences. Among the 398 genotyped donors, about 83% belonged to the genetic ancestry cluster associated with self-reported Caucasian donors. The study aimed to test whether cataloging public T cell receptors could reveal signatures of past pathogen exposure. The study profiled the T cell repertoires of 500 to 800 subjects by immunosequencing and related them to cytomegalovirus serostatus. Besides the first cohort of 666 subjects, a separate validation cohort made up of over 95 different subjects was used. High-throughput TCR immunosequencing, statistical association of individual TCRs with disease status, and machine learning were combined to predict cytomegalovirus infection status. In a later analysis, previously published TCR beta repertoires from about 670 donors were re-analyzed and high-resolution HLA genotyping was added so that TCR occurrence patterns could be studied. Rather than using new phenotypic data, the later analysis identified candidate immune exposures from TCR beta sequences and from how often those sequences occurred across donors. An earlier analysis of approximately 500 of the donors applied high-throughput TCR beta sequencing to assess whether each TCR beta V gene segment acted as functional or pseudogenic. Alongside the repertoire data, information on donor age, sex, ethnicity and CMV serostatus was compiled. A later genetic analysis used genome-wide SNP genotypes for about 65% of the 666 donors, treating that subset as a discovery cohort. Every repertoire in the discovery cohort had been generated on one and the same sequencing platform. HLA typing covered class I and class II loci at four-digit resolution. Typing coverage differed by locus: A, B, C, DRB1 and DQB1 were typed in roughly 620-630 donors, DQA1 in roughly 510, DPA1 in 600 to 610, and DPB1 in around 440. A few DR-DQ haplotypes were treated as single units for association and clustering because of strong linkage in the cohort. On average, 235,054 unique TCR beta nucleotide sequences were sequenced per donor among 398 genotyped donors of the cohort, with 15% to 20% of those sequences being non-productive. The study at large found these results: Immune exposure information for the cohort was limited to CMV serostatus. According to the authors, the approach could potentially be generalized to other disease states and immunological phenotypes. Three of the identified cytomegalovirus-associated TCR beta chains were confirmed in vitro to be specific for cytomegalovirus antigens. Some IMGT-functional V segments, including TRBV6-2 and TRBV6-3, could not be told apart with the 87-base-pair reads, so those segments were excluded. In a later analysis, TCR association rates were found to vary across HLA loci, with the most associated TCRs seen for DRB1 alleles and the fewest for HLA-C alleles. This cohort had only TCR beta chains sequenced, and the lack of alpha or paired-chain data limited which features could be detected. Presence/absence analyses assumed roughly uniform sequencing depth across donors, an assumption that may not hold. Most TCR sequences were observed very rarely across donors, whereas some public TCRs were present in many individuals. Compared with equally common non-associated chains, HLA-associated TCR beta chains in a later analysis were more clonally expanded and had lower generation probabilities. Correlated functional status among segregating V segments might be attributable to linkage disequilibrium, but an unknown experimental factor could not be ruled out. Because HLA typing was unavailable for some donors at each locus, only the typed subset was used in association tests. According to a later analysis, parvovirus B19, influenza, CMV and Epstein-Barr virus appeared linked to several top co-occurrence clusters. Fewer than 20 rarely observed V segments, including chromosome 9 orphons, were excluded from the earlier analysis of just under 600 of the donors because counts were too low. When HLA alleles, especially DR and DQ, strongly co-occurred, TCR associations were difficult to assign to individual alleles. A cluster of highly shared sequence variants was judged likely to represent a technical artifact of the sequencing pipeline. Cytomegalovirus status was reported to be diagnosed by the classifier with high specificity and sensitivity in both the original and validation cohorts. A later analysis associated approximately 17,000 TCR beta sequences with specific HLA alleles at a false discovery rate of 0.05. V-gene and J-gene trimming of TCR beta chains was associated with a missense DCLRE1C variant in a later genetic analysis, and the association was replicated in an independent cohort. A later analysis found that most CMV-associated TCR beta chains appeared HLA-restricted, with HLA associations seemingly driven largely by CMV exposure. An earlier analysis of some 590 of the donors showed that most TCR beta V segments appeared in productive rearrangements either about 87% or about 30% of the time, which broadly matched IMGT annotations. A later genetic analysis reported fewer N-insertions in productive TCRs among donors in an Asian-associated ancestry cluster than the roughly 720-donor mean. A further reported finding was that TCR beta sequences accurately predicted the HLA-A and HLA-B alleles for most subjects in the first cohort. The study listed 150 to 200 TCR beta chains as associated with cytomegalovirus.

The cohort comprised 550 to 700 healthy bone marrow donors. Cohort members were all nominally healthy when sampled, although unrecorded immune exposures were likely present. Of the approximately 670 cohort members, about 280 had positive CMV serostatus and 350 to 450 had negative CMV serostatus, and CMV serostatus was not recorded for the donor. Each donor provided a peripheral blood sample, and peripheral blood mononuclear cells were used for TCR beta sequencing. Genomic DNA was extracted from the blood cell samples with the Qiagen DNeasy Blood Extraction Kit. The chain is assembled from TRBV7-3 and TRBJ2-5, and 11 junctional nucleotides match TRBD1. The J call may be in error: the DNA end matches TRBJ2-7 better. Sequenced sample: PBMCs. The TCR comes from a human donor in good health. The CDR3: CASSLGTGGGYEQYF. The DNA reads as follows: TGTGCCAGCAGCTTAGGGACAGGGGGTGGCTACGAGCAGTACTTC.